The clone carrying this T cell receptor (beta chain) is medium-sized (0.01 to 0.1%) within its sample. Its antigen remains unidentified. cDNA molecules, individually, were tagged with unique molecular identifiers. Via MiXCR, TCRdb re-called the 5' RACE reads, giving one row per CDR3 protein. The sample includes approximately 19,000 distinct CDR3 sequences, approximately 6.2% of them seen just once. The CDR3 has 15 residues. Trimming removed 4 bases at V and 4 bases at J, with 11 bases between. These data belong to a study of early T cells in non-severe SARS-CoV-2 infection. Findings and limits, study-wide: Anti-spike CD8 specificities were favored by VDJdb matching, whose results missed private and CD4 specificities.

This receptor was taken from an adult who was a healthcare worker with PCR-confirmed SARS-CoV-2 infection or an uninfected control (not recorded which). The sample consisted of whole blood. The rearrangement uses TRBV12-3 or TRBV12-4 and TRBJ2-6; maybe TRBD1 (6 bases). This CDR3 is CASSSGQSGANVLTF. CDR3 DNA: TGTGCCAGCAGTTCGGGACAATCAGGGGCCAACGTCCTGACTTTC.